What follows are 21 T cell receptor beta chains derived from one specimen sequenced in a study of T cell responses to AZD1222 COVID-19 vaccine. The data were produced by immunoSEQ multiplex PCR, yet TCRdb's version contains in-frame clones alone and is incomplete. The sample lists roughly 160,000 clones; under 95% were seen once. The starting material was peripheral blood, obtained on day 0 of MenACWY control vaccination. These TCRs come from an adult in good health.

This CDR3 reads CAISDATGPHGYTF. CDR3 nucleotides: TGTGCCATCAGTGACGCAACAGGGCCCCATGGCTACACCTTC. The rearrangement uses TRBV10-3 and TRBJ1-2; maybe TRBD1 (6 bases). The CDR3 sequence is 14 residues long. Germline-derived CDR1 and CDR2 are ENHRY and SYGVKD. V was shortened by 3 bases and J by 6 bases, with 14 bases between the two germline ends.

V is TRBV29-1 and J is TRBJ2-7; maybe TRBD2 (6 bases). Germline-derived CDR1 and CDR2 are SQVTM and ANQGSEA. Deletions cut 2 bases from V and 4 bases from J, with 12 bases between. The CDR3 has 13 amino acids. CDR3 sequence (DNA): TGCAGCGTTGAAAGTCCAGGGAGGTACGAGCAGTACTTC. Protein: CSVESPGRYEQYF.

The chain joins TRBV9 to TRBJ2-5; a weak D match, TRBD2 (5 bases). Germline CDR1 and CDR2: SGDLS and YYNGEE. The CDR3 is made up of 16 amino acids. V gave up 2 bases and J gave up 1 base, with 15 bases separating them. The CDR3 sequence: CASSVNREYTQETQYF. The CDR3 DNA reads TGTGCCAGCAGCGTGAACCGGGAATATACCCAAGAGACCCAGTACTTC.

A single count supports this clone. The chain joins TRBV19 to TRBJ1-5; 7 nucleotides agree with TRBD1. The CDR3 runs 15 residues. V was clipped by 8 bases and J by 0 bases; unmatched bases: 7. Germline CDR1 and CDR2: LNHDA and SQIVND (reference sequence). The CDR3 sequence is CASLGTAYSNQPQHF. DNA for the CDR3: TGTGCCAGTCTAGGGACAGCTTATAGCAATCAGCCCCAGCATTTT.

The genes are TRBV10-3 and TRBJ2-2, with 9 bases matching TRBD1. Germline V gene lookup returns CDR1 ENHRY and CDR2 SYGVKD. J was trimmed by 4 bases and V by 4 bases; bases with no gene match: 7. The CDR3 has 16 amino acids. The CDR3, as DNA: TGTGCCATCAGTGGGCCGGGACAGGGAGTCACCGGGGAGCTGTTTTTT. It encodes CAISGPGQGVTGELFF.

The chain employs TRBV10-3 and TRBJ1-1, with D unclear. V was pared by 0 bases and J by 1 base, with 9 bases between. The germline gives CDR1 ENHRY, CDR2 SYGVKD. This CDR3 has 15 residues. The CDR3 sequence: CAISESKGRNTEAFF. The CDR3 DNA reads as TGTGCCATCAGTGAGTCGAAAGGGAGGAACACTGAAGCTTTCTTT.

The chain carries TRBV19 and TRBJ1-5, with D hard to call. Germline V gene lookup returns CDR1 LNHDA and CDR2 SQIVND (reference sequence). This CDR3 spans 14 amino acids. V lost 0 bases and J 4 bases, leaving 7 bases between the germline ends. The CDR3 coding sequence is TGTGCCAGTAGTATAGACCGTACGAATCAGCCCCAGCATTTT. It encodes CASSIDRTNQPQHF. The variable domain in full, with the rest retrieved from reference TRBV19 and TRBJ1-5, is DGGITQSPKYLFRKEGQNVTLSCEQNLNHDAMYWYRQDPGQGLRLIYYSQIVNDFQKGDIAEGYSVSREKKESFPLTVTSAQKNPTAFYLCASSIDRTNQPQHFGDGTRLSIL.

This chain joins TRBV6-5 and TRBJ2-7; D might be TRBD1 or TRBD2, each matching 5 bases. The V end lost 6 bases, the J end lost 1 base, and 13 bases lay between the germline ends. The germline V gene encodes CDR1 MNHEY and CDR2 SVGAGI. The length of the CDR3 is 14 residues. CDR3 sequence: CASRIEGRSYEQYF. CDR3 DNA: TGTGCCAGCAGGATCGAGGGACGGTCCTACGAGCAGTACTTC.

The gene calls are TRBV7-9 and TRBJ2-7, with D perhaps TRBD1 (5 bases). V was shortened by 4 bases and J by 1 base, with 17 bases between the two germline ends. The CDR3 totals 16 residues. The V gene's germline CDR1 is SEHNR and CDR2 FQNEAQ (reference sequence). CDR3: CASSYPSEKGSYEQYF. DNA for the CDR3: TGTGCCAGCAGCTACCCCTCCGAGAAGGGGTCCTACGAGCAGTACTTC.

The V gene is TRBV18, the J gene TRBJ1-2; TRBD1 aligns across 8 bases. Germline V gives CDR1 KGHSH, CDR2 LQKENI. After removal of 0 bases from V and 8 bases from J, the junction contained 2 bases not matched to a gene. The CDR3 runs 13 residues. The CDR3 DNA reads TGTGCCAGCTCACCACCGACAGGGGACGGCTACACCTTC. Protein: CASSPPTGDGYTF.

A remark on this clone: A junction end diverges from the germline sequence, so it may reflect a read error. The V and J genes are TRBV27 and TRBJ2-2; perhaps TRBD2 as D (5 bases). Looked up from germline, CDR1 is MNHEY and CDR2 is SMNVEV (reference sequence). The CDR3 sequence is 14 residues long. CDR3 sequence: CASQGSAKTGELFF. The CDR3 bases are TGTGCCAGCCAAGGGAGTGCGAAGACCGGGGAGCTGTTTTTT.

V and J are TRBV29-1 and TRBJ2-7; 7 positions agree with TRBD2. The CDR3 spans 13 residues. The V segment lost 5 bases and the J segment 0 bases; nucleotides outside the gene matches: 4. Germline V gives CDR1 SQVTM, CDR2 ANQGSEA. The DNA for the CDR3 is TGCAGCGTTATCCTAGCGGTCTCCTACGAGCAGTACTTC. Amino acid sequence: CSVILAVSYEQYF.

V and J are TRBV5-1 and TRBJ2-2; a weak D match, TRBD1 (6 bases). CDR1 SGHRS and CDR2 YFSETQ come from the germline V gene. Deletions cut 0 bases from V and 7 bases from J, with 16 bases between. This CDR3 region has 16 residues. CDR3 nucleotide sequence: TGCGCCAGCAGCTTGGCCCCACAGGGTCCGGGCGGGGAGCTGTTTTTT. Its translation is CASSLAPQGPGGELFF. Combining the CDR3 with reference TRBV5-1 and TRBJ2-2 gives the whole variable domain KAGVTQTPRYLIKTRGQQVTLSCSPISGHRSVSWYQQTPGQGLQFLFEYFSETQRNKGNFPGRFSGRQFSNSRSEMNVSTLELGDSALYLCASSLAPQGPGGELFFGEGSRLTVL.

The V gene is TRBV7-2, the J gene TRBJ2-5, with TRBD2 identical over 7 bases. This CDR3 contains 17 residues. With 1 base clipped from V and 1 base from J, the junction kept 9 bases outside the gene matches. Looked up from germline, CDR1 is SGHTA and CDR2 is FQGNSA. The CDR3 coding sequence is TGTGCCAGCAGCTTAGGAGGCGGGAGCTGGGGCCAAGAGACCCAGTACTTC. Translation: CASSLGGGSWGQETQYF.

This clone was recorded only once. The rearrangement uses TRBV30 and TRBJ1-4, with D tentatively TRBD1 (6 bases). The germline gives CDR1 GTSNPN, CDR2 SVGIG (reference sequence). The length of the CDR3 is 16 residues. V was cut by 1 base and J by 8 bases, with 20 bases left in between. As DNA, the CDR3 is TGTGCCTGGAGTGCAGCAGGGGCGCGGGGAGGGGAAAAACTGTTTTTT. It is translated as CAWSAAGARGGEKLFF.

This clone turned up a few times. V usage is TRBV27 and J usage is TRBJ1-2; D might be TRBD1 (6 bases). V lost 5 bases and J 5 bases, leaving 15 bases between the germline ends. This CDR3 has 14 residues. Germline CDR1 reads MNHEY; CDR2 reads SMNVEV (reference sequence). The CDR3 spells CASSDRTGRYGYTF. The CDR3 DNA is TGTGCCAGCAGTGATCGCACAGGGAGATATGGCTACACCTTC.

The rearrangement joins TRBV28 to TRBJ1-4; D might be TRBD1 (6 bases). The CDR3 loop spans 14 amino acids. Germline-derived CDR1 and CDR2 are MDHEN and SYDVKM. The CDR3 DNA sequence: TGTGGCGCCCAGGGGAAAAATTTTAATGAAAAACTGTTTTTT. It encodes CGAQGKNFNEKLFF.

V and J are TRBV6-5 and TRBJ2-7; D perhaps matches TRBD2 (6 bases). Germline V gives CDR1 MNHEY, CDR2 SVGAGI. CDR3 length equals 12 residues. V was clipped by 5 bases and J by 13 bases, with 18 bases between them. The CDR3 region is CASSLMSRESYF. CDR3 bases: TGTGCCAGCAGTCTGATGTCTCGGGAGTCTTACTTC.

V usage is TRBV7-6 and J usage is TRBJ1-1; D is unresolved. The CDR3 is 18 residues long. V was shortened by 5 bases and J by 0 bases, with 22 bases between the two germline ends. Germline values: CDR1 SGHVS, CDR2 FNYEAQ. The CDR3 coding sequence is TGTGCCAGCAGCCCTTTAAACGGTAACTCAATTTTGAACACTGAAGCTTTCTTT. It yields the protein CASSPLNGNSILNTEAFF.

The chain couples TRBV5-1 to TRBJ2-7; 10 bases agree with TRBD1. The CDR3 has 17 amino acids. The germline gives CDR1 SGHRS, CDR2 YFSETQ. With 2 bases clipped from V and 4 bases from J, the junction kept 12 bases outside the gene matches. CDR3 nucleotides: TGCGCCAGCAGCTTACCCGGGACAGGGGCCTGGATGTACGAGCAGTACTTC. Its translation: CASSLPGTGAWMYEQYF.

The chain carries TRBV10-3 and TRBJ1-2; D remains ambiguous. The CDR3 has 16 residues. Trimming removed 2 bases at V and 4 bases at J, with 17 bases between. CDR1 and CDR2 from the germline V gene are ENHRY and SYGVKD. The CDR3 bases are TGTGCCATCAGTGAGCCGACGTCCCGTTTCGGCTATGGCTACACCTTC. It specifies CAISEPTSRFGYGYTF.